Below, 13 T cell receptor beta chains from the same sample are listed, as sequenced in a study of regulatory T cells in long-lasting Graves disease (dated by TCRdb to about 2021). According to the study, the label for this sample's time point signals: persistent/refractory GD, antithyroid drugs over 5 years with positive TRAb. For both TCR sequencing and RNA sequencing, RNA was extracted from PBMCs in TRIzol. The library came from multiplex PCR. Sequencing took place on an Illumina HiSeq 4000. CDR3 regions were amplified by Arm-PCR with iRepertoire HTBI primers to construct TCR beta libraries. TCRdb redid the processing of the public reads, applying fastp at Q25 and MiXCR, and retained in-frame beta chains. When rows share a CDR3 protein, they turn into one entry using the most common DNA and genes. Recorded for this sample are some 450,000 distinct CDR3 sequences; 23% of them occurred a single time. Approximately 25% of the sample goes to the ten largest clones.

Sequencing used peripheral blood mononuclear cells (PBMCs), obtained when the disease was refractory, from a patient treated with antithyroid drugs. Source of these receptors: a female donor with Graves disease.

There are a few counts of this clonotype. The chain has TRBV19 and TRBJ2-7; tentatively, D is TRBD1 or TRBD2 (6 bases each). Germline CDR1 and CDR2: LNHDA and SQIVND (reference sequence). The CDR3 extends over 13 amino acids. Trimming shortened V by 5 bases and J by 4 bases, and 12 bases separated the two germline ends. The CDR3 region is CASSPGGQYEQYF. The CDR3 DNA sequence: TGTGCCAGTAGTCCCGGGGGCCAGTACGAGCAGTACTTC.

The gene calls are TRBV7-9 and TRBJ1-2; the match to TRBD1 covers 10 bases. The CDR3 runs 16 residues. Per the germline V gene, CDR1 is SEHNR and CDR2 is FQNEAQ (reference sequence). V was clipped by 5 bases and J by 2 bases; unmatched bases: 8. The CDR3 is CASSPPLGQGNYGYTF. The CDR3 nucleotides read TGTGCCAGCAGCCCGCCATTGGGACAGGGGAACTATGGCTACACCTTC.

The CDR3 protein is CATSRLPPGLARSSTDTQYF. The DNA of the CDR3 is TGTGCCACCAGCAGACTACCACCGGGACTAGCGAGATCAAGCACAGATACGCAGTATTTT. J is TRBJ2-3 and V is TRBV15; 10 bases are a match to TRBD2. Trimming removed 2 bases from V and 0 bases from J; junction bases left unmatched: 14. CDR1 is LNHNV and CDR2 is YYDKDF in the germline V gene (reference sequence). This CDR3 comprises 20 residues.

This clonotype was detected ten times or more. The genes are TRBV5-1 and TRBJ2-7; possible D gene TRBD1, 5 bases. Germline lookup yields CDR1 SGHRS and CDR2 YFSETQ. The length of the CDR3 is 13 residues. Trimming shortened V by 0 bases and J by 7 bases, and 11 bases separated the two germline ends. The CDR3 coding sequence is TGCGCCAGCAGCTTGGGACAGCTGAAGGAGCAGTACTTC. Translation gives CASSLGQLKEQYF.

This clonotype has a count of ten or more. The CDR3 bases are TGTGCCACCAGCAGAGATCTCAAGACAGGGTTGGGACAGCCCCAGCATTTT. Residues: CATSRDLKTGLGQPQHF. The chain uses TRBV15 and TRBJ1-5; 7 bases agree with TRBD1. Germline V lookup: CDR1 LNHNV, CDR2 YYDKDF (reference sequence). V trimming: 0 bases; J trimming: 7 bases; junction bases outside the gene matches: 12. This CDR3 comprises 17 residues.

The chain joins TRBV20-1 to TRBJ2-7; 7 bases fit TRBD1. This CDR3 spans 14 amino acids. V dropped 2 bases and J dropped 3; count of bases not matched to a gene: 7. CDR1 and CDR2 from the germline V gene are DFQATT and SNEGSKA (reference sequence). In nucleotides, the CDR3 is TGCAGTGCTAGAAAGAACAGGGGAATCTACGAGCAGTACTTC. This sequence encodes CSARKNRGIYEQYF.

This sequence joins TRBV7-2 and TRBJ1-5; D gene uncertain. The ends were cut back, 1 base at V and 6 bases at J, with 7 bases in the middle. CDR1 is SGHTA, CDR2 FQGNSA, per germline. The length of the CDR3 is 13 residues. The CDR3 bases are TGTGCCAGCAGCTTAGAAGGACCTCAGCCCCAGCATTTT. It codes for CASSLEGPQPQHF.

On this clonotype: This may come from a read error, since a much larger clone is one base off. The CDR3 ends on some other residue instead of the conserved phenylalanine or tryptophan, so this is likely a read error. The chain recombines TRBV2 with TRBJ2-2; the D gene is possibly TRBD2 (6 bases). V lost 6 bases, J lost 4 bases, and 12 bases lay in between. The CDR3 spans 14 residues. Per germline, CDR1 SNHLY and CDR2 FYNNEI. DNA of the CDR3: TGTGCCAGCAGACTGGCGGGGCTCACCGGGGAGCTGTTTTCT. This translates into CASRLAGLTGELFS.

The chain carries TRBV10-3 and TRBJ1-5, with unresolved D. In germline, CDR1 is ENHRY, CDR2 SYGVKD. The CDR3 extends over 14 amino acids. Trimming took 0 bases from V and 6 from J, leaving 9 bases between them. This chain's CDR3 is CAISESARVQPQHF. The CDR3, as DNA: TGTGCCATCAGTGAGTCAGCTAGAGTTCAGCCCCAGCATTTT.

This clonotype has a count of ten or more. V gene TRBV28 combines with J gene TRBJ1-5; no firm D call. The germline V gene has CDR1 MDHEN and CDR2 SYDVKM. Trimming took 5 bases from V and 3 from J, leaving 14 bases between them. This CDR3 spans 15 amino acids. CDR3 DNA: TGTGCCAGCAGTCCCCAGACCCCAGACAATCAGCCCCAGCATTTT. It translates to CASSPQTPDNQPQHF.

Comment on this clonotype: Since a much larger clone is just one base distant, this may be a read error. The chain couples TRBV6-4 to TRBJ2-5; perhaps TRBD2 as D (5 bases). The CDR3 sequence is 12 residues long. Germline CDR1 MRHNA, CDR2 SNTAGT. Between the trimmed V and J ends, which lost 11 bases and 1 base, there was a span of 11 bases. The CDR3 is CAGRAPQETQYF. The CDR3 nucleotides read TGTGCCGGGCGGGCGCCCCAAGAGACCCAGTACTTC.

This clonotype was picked up many times. CDR3 DNA sequence: TGTGCCAGCACCCCGTTCGAGGGTAGTTACGAGCAGTACTTC. Protein product: CASTPFEGSYEQYF. The V call is TRBV28, the J call TRBJ2-7; D is perhaps TRBD2 (5 bases). The ends were cut back, 7 bases at V and 4 bases at J, with 17 bases in the middle. Germline V gives CDR1 MDHEN, CDR2 SYDVKM. The length of the CDR3 is 14 residues. The full variable domain, its missing parts supplied by reference TRBV28 and TRBJ2-7, is DVKVTQSSRYLVKRTGEKVFLECVQDMDHENMFWYRQDPGLGLRLIYFSYDVKMKEKGDIPEGYSVSREKKERFSLILESASTNQTSMYLCASTPFEGSYEQYFGPGTRLTVT.

This clonotype was seen only a few times. The V gene is TRBV20-1, the J gene TRBJ2-7, with D perhaps given as TRBD1 or TRBD2 (7 bases each). Trimming left V 0 bases short and J 7 bases short, with 19 bases between. The germline gives CDR1 DFQATT, CDR2 SNEGSKA (reference sequence). The CDR3 totals 15 residues. The CDR3 reads CSARDGRGPEGEQYF. The CDR3 nucleotides read TGCAGTGCTAGAGATGGGAGGGGGCCTGAGGGAGAGCAGTACTTC.